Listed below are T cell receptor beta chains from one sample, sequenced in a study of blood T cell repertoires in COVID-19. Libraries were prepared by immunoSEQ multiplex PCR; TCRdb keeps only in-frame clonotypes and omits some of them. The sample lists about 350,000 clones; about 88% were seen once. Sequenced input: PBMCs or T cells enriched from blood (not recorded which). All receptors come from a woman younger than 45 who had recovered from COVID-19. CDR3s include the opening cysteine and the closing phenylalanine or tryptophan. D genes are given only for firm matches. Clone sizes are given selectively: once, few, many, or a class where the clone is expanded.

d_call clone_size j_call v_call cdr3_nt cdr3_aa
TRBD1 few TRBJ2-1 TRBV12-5 TGTGCTAGTGGTTTGGCCCGACAGGGTGCTTACAATGAGCAGTTCTTC CASGLARQGAYNEQFF
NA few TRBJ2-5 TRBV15 TGTGCCACCAGCAGAGACAGCCAAGAGACCCAGTACTTC CATSRDSQETQYF
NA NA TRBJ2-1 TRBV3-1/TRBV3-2 TGTGCCAGCAGCCAGGATAGAGGGATCTCCTACAATGAGCAGTTCTTC CASSQDRGISYNEQFF
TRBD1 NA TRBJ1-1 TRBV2 TGTGCGACAGGGGTGGATCAGAACACTGAAGCTTTCTTT CATGVDQNTEAFF
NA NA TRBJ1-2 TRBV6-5 TGTGCCAGTGGGGAATCCGGACAGTCCCTTGGCTACACCTTC CASGESGQSLGYTF
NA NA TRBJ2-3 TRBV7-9 TGTGCCAGCCAGAACACAGATACGCAGTATTTT CASQNTDTQYF
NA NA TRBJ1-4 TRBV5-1 TGCGCCAGCAGCTTGGATGCGGCAACTAATGAAAAACTGTTTTTT CASSLDAATNEKLFF
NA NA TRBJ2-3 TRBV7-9 TGTGCCAGCAGCTTAGGTGTCCTCAGGGATACGCAGTATTTT CASSLGVLRDTQYF
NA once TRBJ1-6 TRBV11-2 TGTGCCAGCAGCCCCATCGGGTTTGATTCACCCCTCCACTTT CASSPIGFDSPLHF
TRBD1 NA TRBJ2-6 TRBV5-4 TGTGCCAGCAACTGGGGGACAGGGGGCGCTGGGGCCAACGTCCTGACTTTC CASNWGTGGAGANVLTF
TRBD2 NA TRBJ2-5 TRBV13 TGTGCCAGCAGCCGGTCCCGACTAGCGGGGGGGTGGGAGACCCAGTACTTC CASSRSRLAGGWETQYF
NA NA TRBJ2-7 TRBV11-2 TGTGCCAGCAGCGGGGGAGGGGACAGGGAGCAGTACTTC CASSGGGDREQYF
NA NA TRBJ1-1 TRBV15 TGTGCCACCAGTATAAGACAGCCTCCGAACACTGAAGCTTTCTTT CATSIRQPPNTEAFF
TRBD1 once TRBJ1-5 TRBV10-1 TGCGCCAGCAGGAGGGACAGAGGCAATCAGCCCCAGCATTTT CASRRDRGNQPQHF
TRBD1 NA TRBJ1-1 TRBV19 TGTGCCAGTAGGGTCGCCGGGACAGAGAACACTGAAGCTTTCTTT CASRVAGTENTEAFF
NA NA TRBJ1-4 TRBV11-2 TGTGCCAGCAGCGGAACGCAGGGCTTCGGGGAAAAACTGTTTTTT CASSGTQGFGEKLFF
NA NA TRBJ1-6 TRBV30 TGTGCCTGGAGTCCCACGGACAGCTTTAATTCACCCCTCCACTTT CAWSPTDSFNSPLHF
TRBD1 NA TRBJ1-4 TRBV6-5 TGTGCCAGCCGTCGGACAGGGATTAATGAAAAACTGTTTTTT CASRRTGINEKLFF
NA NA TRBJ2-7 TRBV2 TGTGCCAGCACCGGCGGACCCTACGGTGCGGGGCAGTACTTC CASTGGPYGAGQYF
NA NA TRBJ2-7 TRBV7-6 TGTGCCAGCAGCTTAGGTTCGGGACAAACCTACGAGCAGTACTTC CASSLGSGQTYEQYF
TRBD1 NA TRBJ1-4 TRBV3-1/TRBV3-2 TGTGCCAGCAGCCAAGGAACCAGGGGGCAAACTAATGAAAAACTGTTTTTT CASSQGTRGQTNEKLFF
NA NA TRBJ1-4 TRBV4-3 TGCGCCAGCAGCCAATCCGGAGCAACTAATGAAAAACTGTTTTTT CASSQSGATNEKLFF
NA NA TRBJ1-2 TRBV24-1 TGTGCCACCAGTGGGTCGGTAGCTAACTATGGCTACACCTTC CATSGSVANYGYTF
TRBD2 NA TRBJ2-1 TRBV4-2 TGTGCCAGCAGCCAAGAGGCAGGACTAGCGGGTCGGTATGAGCAGTTCTTC CASSQEAGLAGRYEQFF
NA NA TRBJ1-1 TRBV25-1 TGTGCCAGCAGTGATACGCAGGCGTTTGGCACTGAAGCTTTCTTT CASSDTQAFGTEAFF
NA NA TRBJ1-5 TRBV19 TGTGCCAGTAGACAGGGTTTACAGCCCCAGCATTTT CASRQGLQPQHF
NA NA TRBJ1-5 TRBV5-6 TGTGCCAGCAGCTCCCGCGGCAGCAATCAGCCCCAGCATTTT CASSSRGSNQPQHF
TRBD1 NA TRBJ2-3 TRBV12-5 TGTGCTAGTGGTTTGACAGGGGGCAAGACAGATACGCAGTATTTT CASGLTGGKTDTQYF
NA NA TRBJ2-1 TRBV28 TGTGCCAGCACCCACACCAACAGGGCCCCACGCCACAATGAGCAGTTCTTC CASTHTNRAPRHNEQFF
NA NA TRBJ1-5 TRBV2 TGTGCCAGCAGTGAGGGTCTCGGGAATCAGCCCCAGCATTTT CASSEGLGNQPQHF